A single sample is the source of the 16 T cell receptor beta chains below, sequenced in a study of spatial heterogeneity in lung cancer. Study conclusions and caveats: It was found that expanded intratumoral alpha and beta TCR counts tracked tumor mutation counts.

Which antigens these TCRs recognize remains unknown. Using its own MiXCR run on the 5' RACE reads, TCRdb lists one record per CDR3 protein. The table lists some 6,900 distinct CDR3 sequences, roughly 12% of them singletons. Time point given: sample taken at primary tumor resection. The input for sequencing was lung tumor tissue, taken at surgery. These receptors all stem from a male donor with early-stage non-small cell lung cancer.

This clonotype was recorded at least ten times. As an off-target read in a library built for alpha chains, this beta chain has a frequency of little significance. CDR3 loop: CASSLVGQGAEQYF. CDR3 DNA: TGTGCCAGCAGCTTAGTGGGACAGGGCGCCGAGCAGTACTTC. This chain connects TRBV11-2 to TRBJ2-7, with 9 bases aligning to TRBD1. V dropped 1 base and J dropped 6; count of bases not matched to a gene: 4. Germline CDR1 SGHAT, CDR2 FQNNGV. This CDR3 is 14 amino acids long. Combining the CDR3 with reference TRBV11-2 and TRBJ2-7 gives the whole variable domain EAGVAQSPRYKIIEKRQSVAFWCNPISGHATLYWYQQILGQGPKLLIQFQNNGVVDDSQLPKDRFSAERLKGVDSTLKIQPAKLEDSAVYLCASSLVGQGAEQYFGPGTRLTVT.

This clonotype was found a few times. An end of the junction does not agree with germline; a read error may underlie this. This beta chain is a stray sequence in a library constructed for alpha chains; its clone size is not meaningful. The rearrangement uses TRBV11-3 and TRBJ1-1, with no clear D. Germline CDR1 SGHNT, CDR2 YENEEA. CDR3 length: 13 amino acids. The chain's CDR3 is CASSLAGNAEAFF. CDR3 sequence (DNA): TGTGCCAGCAGCTTGGCCGGGAACGCTGAAGCTTTCTTT.

The table lists this clonotype with many counts. This beta chain was picked up by a library intended for alpha chains and is off target, so its count carries little meaning. The chain recombines TRBV20-1 with TRBJ2-7; 8 bases fit TRBD2. Germline trimming cut 1 base from V and 0 bases from J; bases unmatched to any gene: 2. Germline CDR1 reads DFQATT; CDR2 reads SNEGSKA (reference sequence). This CDR3 region has 14 residues. The CDR3 is CSARAGGISYEQYF. The CDR3 DNA reads as TGCAGTGCTAGAGCGGGGGGGATCTCCTACGAGCAGTACTTC.

This clonotype was recorded at least ten times. This beta chain slipped into a library made for alpha chains as a stray read, so its size is not meaningful. The CDR3, as DNA: TGTGCCACCTCGTTGGACATGCATTCCCTCGAGCAGTACTTC. This gives the protein CATSLDMHSLEQYF. The chain employs TRBV15 and TRBJ2-7, with D maybe TRBD1 (5 bases). Germline V lookup: CDR1 LNHNV, CDR2 YYDKDF (reference sequence). V dropped 8 bases and J dropped 6 bases, with 20 bases sitting between them. The CDR3 totals 14 residues. The whole variable domain, remainder taken from reference TRBV15 and TRBJ2-7, is DAMVIQNPRYQVTQFGKPVTLSCSQTLNHNVMYWYQQKSSQAPKLLFHYYDKDFNNEADTPDNFQSRRPNTSFCFLDIRSPGLGDTAMYLCATSLDMHSLEQYFGPGTRLTVT.

This clonotype came up once. This beta chain was picked up by a library intended for alpha chains and is off target, so its count carries little meaning. The chain joins TRBV12-3 or TRBV12-4 to TRBJ1-2; 9 bases are shared with TRBD1. The CDR3 runs to 15 residues. V was clipped by 6 bases and J by 2 bases; unmatched bases: 7. The CDR3 region is CASREQGAENYGYTF. DNA for the CDR3: TGTGCCAGCAGAGAACAGGGGGCAGAGAACTATGGCTACACCTTC.

By sample fraction, this clonotype is medium-sized. Within a library made for alpha chains, this beta chain is off target, and its count is uninformative. The chain links TRBV6-2 or TRBV6-3 to TRBJ2-3; tentatively, D is TRBD2 (6 bases). V was trimmed by 4 bases and J by 1 base, leaving 12 bases between them. The germline gives CDR1 MNHEY, CDR2 SVGEGT. CDR3 size: 15 residues. The CDR3 coding sequence is TGTGCCAGCAGTTCCTGGGAGGCCCGCACAGATACGCAGTATTTT. It specifies CASSSWEARTDTQYF.

In its sample, this clonotype ranks as medium-sized (0.01 to 0.1%). This beta chain turned up in a library designed for alpha chains; as an off-target read, its abundance says little. This chain joins TRBV7-7 and TRBJ1-1, with no clear D. The CDR3 has 13 amino acids. Trimming left V 0 bases short and J 6 bases short, with 8 bases between. Germline assignment: CDR1 SSHAT and CDR2 FNYEAQ (reference sequence). CDR3 DNA: TGTGCCAGCAGCTTAGCGCCGCAGGCTGAAGCTTTCTTT. This sequence encodes CASSLAPQAEAFF. Full variable domain (remainder filled in from reference TRBV7-7 and TRBJ1-1): GAGVSQSPRYKVTKRGQDVTLRCDPISSHATLYWYQQALGQGPEFLTYFNYEAQPDKSGLPSDRFSAERPEGSISTLTIQRTEQRDSAMYRCASSLAPQAEAFFGQGTRLTVV.

This clonotype was found a few times. Found in a library prepared for alpha chains, this beta chain is an off-target read, and its abundance has little meaning. The V gene is TRBV12-3 or TRBV12-4, the J gene TRBJ1-1; D is possibly TRBD1 (6 bases). The V gene lost 3 bases and the J gene lost 4 bases, with 12 bases spanning the gap. The CDR3 is 14 amino acids. This CDR3 reads CASSFFGGPTEAFF. The CDR3, as DNA: TGTGCCAGCAGTTTCTTCGGGGGGCCCACTGAAGCTTTCTTT.

This clonotype was seen ten or more times. In a library made to pick up alpha chains, this beta chain is a stray read with a size that means little. This rearrangement joins TRBV28 to TRBJ2-3; no clear D gene. Germline V gene sequence: CDR1 MDHEN, CDR2 SYDVKM. This CDR3 is built from 17 residues. V gave up 4 bases and J gave up 0 bases, with 17 bases separating them. The CDR3 DNA sequence: TGTGCCAGCAGTTCTCTCAATCCCCTCTCAAGCACAGATACGCAGTATTTT. It specifies CASSSLNPLSSTDTQYF.

In regard to this clonotype: Little can be read into the size of this beta chain, an off-target read in a library designed for alpha chains. The chain couples TRBV27 to TRBJ2-7; TRBD1 is a possible D gene (5 bases). The CDR3 runs to 11 residues. Germline V CDR1 and CDR2: MNHEY, SMNVEV (reference sequence). The V gene lost 8 bases and the J gene lost 3 bases, with 8 bases spanning the gap. CDR3 in DNA: TGTGCCAGCGGGGCGTTCTACGAGCAGTACTTC. Its protein product is CASGAFYEQYF.

This clonotype was detected many times. This beta chain was picked up by a library intended for alpha chains and is off target, so its count carries little meaning. The chain recombines TRBV29-1 with TRBJ1-2, with a tentative D call TRBD1 (6 bases). This CDR3 region has 14 residues. The germline V gene encodes CDR1 SQVTM and CDR2 ANQGSEA. Trimming shortened V by 7 bases and J by 3 bases, and 18 bases separated the two germline ends. CDR3 region: CSASDGTNYYGYTF. In nucleotides, the CDR3 is TGCAGCGCCAGCGACGGGACAAACTACTATGGCTACACCTTC. Variable domain in full (rest from reference TRBV29-1 and TRBJ1-2): SAVISQKPSRDICQRGTSLTIQCQVDSQVTMMFWYRQQPGQSLTLIATANQGSEATYESGFVIDKFPISRPNLTFSTLTVSNMSPEDSSIYLCSASDGTNYYGYTFGSGTRLTVV.

Comments on this clonotype: Being off target in a library aimed at alpha chains, this beta chain has a size of little meaning. This chain uses TRBV7-8 with TRBJ2-5; TRBD2 might be the D (5 bases). The CDR3 contains 14 residues. The germline gives CDR1 SGHVS, CDR2 FQNEAQ. Deletions cut 5 bases from V and 0 bases from J, with 10 bases between. The CDR3 coding sequence is TGTGCCAGCAGCCCCGGGAAAAACCAAGAGACCCAGTACTTC. It is translated as CASSPGKNQETQYF.

This clonotype is classed as medium-sized. The library was designed around alpha chains, so this beta chain is a stray read whose abundance carries little weight. The chain joins TRBV7-9 to TRBJ2-3; D unclear. Trimming removed 1 base at V and 1 base at J, with 3 bases between. The CDR3 has 13 amino acids. Germline CDR1 reads SEHNR; CDR2 reads FQNEAQ (reference sequence). CDR3 amino acids: CASSLDGTDTQYF. For the CDR3, the DNA is TGTGCCAGCAGCTTAGACGGCACAGATACGCAGTATTTT.

Note on this clonotype: As an off-target read in a library built for alpha chains, this beta chain has a frequency of little significance. The rearrangement uses TRBV6-5 and TRBJ2-7; 7 bases agree with TRBD2. V dropped 2 bases and J dropped 3; count of bases not matched to a gene: 4. The germline gives CDR1 MNHEY, CDR2 SVGAGI. The CDR3 extends over 14 amino acids. As DNA, the CDR3 is TGTGCCAGCAGTTACGGGGGGGGTGGCTACGAGCAGTACTTC. It specifies CASSYGGGGYEQYF.

A note on this clonotype: The library was designed around alpha chains, so this beta chain is a stray read whose abundance carries little weight. The V gene is TRBV7-9, the J gene TRBJ2-7; weak D call: TRBD1 (5 bases). This CDR3 is built from 15 residues. Germline V lookup: CDR1 SEHNR, CDR2 FQNEAQ (reference sequence). Trimming took off 5 bases at V and 2 bases at J, with 16 bases between the two ends. The CDR3 sequence is CASSLSSGLAYEQYF. As DNA, the CDR3 is TGTGCCAGCAGCCTATCCTCAGGGTTAGCCTACGAGCAGTACTTC.

About this clonotype itself: A library prepared for alpha chains yielded this beta chain as an off-target read; its size is of little meaning. CDR3 in amino acids: CSARWRDQETQYF. CDR3 nucleotide sequence: TGCAGTGCTAGATGGCGGGACCAAGAGACCCAGTACTTC. J is TRBJ2-5 and V is TRBV20-1; possibly TRBD2 for D (5 bases). Germline loops: CDR1 DFQATT, CDR2 SNEGSKA (reference sequence). The CDR3 has 13 amino acids. V shed 2 bases and J shed 0 bases, with 7 bases lying between them.